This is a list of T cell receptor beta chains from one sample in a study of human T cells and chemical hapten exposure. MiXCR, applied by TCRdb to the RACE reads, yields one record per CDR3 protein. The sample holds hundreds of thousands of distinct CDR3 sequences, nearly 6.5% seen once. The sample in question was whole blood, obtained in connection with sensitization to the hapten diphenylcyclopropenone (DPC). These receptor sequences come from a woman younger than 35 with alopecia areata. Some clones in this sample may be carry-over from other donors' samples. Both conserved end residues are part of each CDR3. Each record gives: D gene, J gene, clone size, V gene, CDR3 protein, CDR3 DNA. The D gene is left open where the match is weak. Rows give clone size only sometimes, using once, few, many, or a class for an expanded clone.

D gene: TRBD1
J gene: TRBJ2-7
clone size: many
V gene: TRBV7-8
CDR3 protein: CASSGGTGSYEQYF
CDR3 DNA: TGTGCCAGCAGCGGAGGGACAGGCAGCTACGAGCAGTACTTC

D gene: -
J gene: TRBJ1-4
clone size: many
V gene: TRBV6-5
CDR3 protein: CASSYTDSPNEKLFF
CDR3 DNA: TGTGCCAGCAGTTACACTGACAGCCCGAATGAAAAACTGTTTTTT

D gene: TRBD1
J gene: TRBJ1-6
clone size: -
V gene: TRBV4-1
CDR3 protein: CASSQEGQGWNSPLHF
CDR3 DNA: TGCGCCAGCAGCCAAGAGGGACAGGGTTGGAATTCACCCCTCCACTTT

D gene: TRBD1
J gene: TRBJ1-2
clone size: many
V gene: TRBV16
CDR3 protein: CASSPGGDLGYTF
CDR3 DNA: TGTGCCAGCAGCCCAGGGGGCGACCTGGGCTACACCTTC

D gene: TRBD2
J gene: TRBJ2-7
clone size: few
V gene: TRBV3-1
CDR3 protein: CASSQEGLASYEQYF
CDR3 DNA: TGTGCCAGCAGCCAAGAGGGACTAGCGTCCTACGAGCAGTACTTC

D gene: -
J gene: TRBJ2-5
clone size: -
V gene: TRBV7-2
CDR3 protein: CASSPQGSETQYF
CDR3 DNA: TGTGCCAGCAGCCCACAGGGTAGCGAGACCCAGTACTTC

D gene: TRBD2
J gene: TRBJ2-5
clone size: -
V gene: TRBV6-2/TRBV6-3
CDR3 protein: CASMSVAGYQETQYF
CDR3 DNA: TGTGCCAGCATGTCGGTAGCGGGGTACCAAGAGACCCAGTACTTC

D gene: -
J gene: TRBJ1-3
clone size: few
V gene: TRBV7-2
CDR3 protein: CASSLALTSSGNTIYF
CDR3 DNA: TGTGCCAGCAGCTTAGCTCTTACGAGCTCTGGAAACACCATATATTTT

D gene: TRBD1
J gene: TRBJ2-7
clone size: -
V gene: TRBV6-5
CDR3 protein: CASRYAGNRGYEQYF
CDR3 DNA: TGTGCCAGCAGATACGCCGGGAACAGGGGTTACGAGCAGTACTTC

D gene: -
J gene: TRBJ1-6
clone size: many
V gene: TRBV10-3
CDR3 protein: CAISEWDSKGSPLHF
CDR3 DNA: TGTGCCATCAGTGAATGGGACTCCAAAGGGTCACCCCTCCACTTT

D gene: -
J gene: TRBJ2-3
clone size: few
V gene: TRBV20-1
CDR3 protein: CSAREAGGTDTQYF
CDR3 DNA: TGCAGTGCTAGAGAAGCGGGTGGCACAGATACGCAGTATTTT

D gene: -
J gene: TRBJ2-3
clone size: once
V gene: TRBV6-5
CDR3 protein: CASAGSVDTQYF
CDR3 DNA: TGTGCCAGCGCAGGGTCGGTAGATACGCAGTATTTT

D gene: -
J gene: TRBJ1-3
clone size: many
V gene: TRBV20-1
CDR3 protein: CSARGGGNGNTIYF
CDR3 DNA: TGCAGTGCTAGGGGGGGAGGTAACGGAAACACCATATATTTT

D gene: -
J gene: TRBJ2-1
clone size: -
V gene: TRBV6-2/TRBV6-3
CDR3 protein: CASRREAGQFF
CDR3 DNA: TGTGCCAGCAGACGCGAGGCGGGGCAGTTCTTC

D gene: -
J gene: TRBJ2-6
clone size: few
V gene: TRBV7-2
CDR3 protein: CASSLEGGRWTGANVLTF
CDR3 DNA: TGTGCCAGCAGCCTAGAGGGGGGCCGGTGGACTGGGGCCAACGTCCTGACTTTC

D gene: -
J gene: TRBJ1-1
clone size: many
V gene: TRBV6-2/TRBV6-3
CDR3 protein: CASSYSGSTEAFF
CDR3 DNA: TGTGCCAGCAGTTACTCCGGGAGCACTGAAGCTTTCTTT

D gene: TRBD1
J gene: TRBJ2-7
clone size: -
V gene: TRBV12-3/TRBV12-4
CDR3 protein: CASSFWDRGSYEQYF
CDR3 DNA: TGTGCCAGCAGTTTTTGGGACAGGGGTTCCTACGAGCAGTACTTC

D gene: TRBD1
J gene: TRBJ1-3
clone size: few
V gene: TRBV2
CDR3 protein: CASKKGTASGNTIYF
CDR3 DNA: TGTGCCAGCAAAAAAGGGACAGCCTCTGGAAACACCATATATTTT

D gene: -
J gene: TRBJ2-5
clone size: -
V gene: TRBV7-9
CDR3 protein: CASSLSKGFQETQYF
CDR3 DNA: TGTGCCAGCAGCTTGTCCAAAGGGTTCCAAGAGACCCAGTACTTC

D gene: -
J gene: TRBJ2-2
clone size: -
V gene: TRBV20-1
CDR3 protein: CSATRRVGTGELFF
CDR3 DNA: TGCAGTGCTACACGCAGGGTGGGCACCGGGGAGCTGTTTTTT

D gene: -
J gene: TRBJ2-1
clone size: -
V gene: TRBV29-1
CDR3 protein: CSVPSEVGYNEQFF
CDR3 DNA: TGCAGCGTCCCGAGTGAGGTCGGCTACAATGAGCAGTTCTTC

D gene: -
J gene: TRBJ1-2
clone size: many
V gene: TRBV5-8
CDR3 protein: CASSLGGVRYGYTF
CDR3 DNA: TGTGCCAGCAGCTTGGGTGGGGTCCGCTATGGCTACACCTTC

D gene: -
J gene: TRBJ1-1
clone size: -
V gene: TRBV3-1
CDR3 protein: CASTFRRGTTEAFF
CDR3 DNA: TGTGCCAGCACCTTTAGAAGGGGTACCACTGAAGCTTTCTTT

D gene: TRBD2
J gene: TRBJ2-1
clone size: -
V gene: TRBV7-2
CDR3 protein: CASSLAREGEQFF
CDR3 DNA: TGTGCCAGCAGCTTAGCCAGGGAGGGTGAGCAGTTCTTC

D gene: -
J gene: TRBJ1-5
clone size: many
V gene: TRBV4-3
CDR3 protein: CASSGRRGNQPQHF
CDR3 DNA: TGCGCCAGCAGCGGGCGCAGGGGCAATCAGCCCCAGCATTTT

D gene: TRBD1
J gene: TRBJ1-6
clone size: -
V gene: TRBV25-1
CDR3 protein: CASSGQGSGYNSPLHF
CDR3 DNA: TGTGCCAGCAGTGGACAGGGCTCGGGCTATAATTCACCCCTCCACTTT

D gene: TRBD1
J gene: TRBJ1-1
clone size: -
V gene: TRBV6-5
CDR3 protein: CASSRNPQGATEAFF
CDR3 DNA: TGTGCCAGCAGTCGAAATCCCCAGGGGGCGACTGAAGCTTTCTTT

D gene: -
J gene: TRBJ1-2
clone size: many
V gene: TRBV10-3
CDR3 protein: CAISEDQSHNYGYTF
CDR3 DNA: TGTGCCATCAGTGAGGATCAGAGCCATAACTATGGCTACACCTTC

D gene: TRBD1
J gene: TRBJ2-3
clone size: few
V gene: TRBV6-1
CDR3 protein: CATTKGDRGQDTQYF
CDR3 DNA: TGTGCCACAACTAAGGGGGACAGGGGGCAAGATACGCAGTATTTT

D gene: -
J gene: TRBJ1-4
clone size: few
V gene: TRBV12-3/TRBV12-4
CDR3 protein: CASTRLTDRLGGKLFF
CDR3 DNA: TGTGCCAGCACTCGCCTTACAGACAGGCTGGGGGGAAAACTGTTTTTT

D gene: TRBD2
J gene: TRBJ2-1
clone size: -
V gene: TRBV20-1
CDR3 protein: CSAYSGGSNEQFF
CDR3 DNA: TGCAGTGCTTATAGCGGGGGGAGTAATGAGCAGTTCTTC

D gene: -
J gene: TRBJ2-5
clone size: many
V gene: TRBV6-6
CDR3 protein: CAMGGDVRTQYF
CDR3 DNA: TGTGCTATGGGGGGCGATGTGAGGACCCAGTACTTC

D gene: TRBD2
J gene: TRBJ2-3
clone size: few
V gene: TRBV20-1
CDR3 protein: CSALGLAGPDTQYF
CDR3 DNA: TGCAGTGCCCTCGGACTAGCGGGGCCAGATACGCAGTATTTT

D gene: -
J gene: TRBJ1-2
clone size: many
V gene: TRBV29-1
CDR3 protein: CSVDRGGLGYTF
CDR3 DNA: TGCAGCGTTGATAGGGGGGGACTCGGCTACACCTTC

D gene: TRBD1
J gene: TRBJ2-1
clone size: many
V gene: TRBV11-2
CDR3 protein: CASSYGQGYNEQFF
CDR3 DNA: TGTGCCAGCAGTTACGGACAGGGGTACAATGAGCAGTTCTTC

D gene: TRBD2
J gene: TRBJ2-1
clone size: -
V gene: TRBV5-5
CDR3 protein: CASTVGRGGYNEQFF
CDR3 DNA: TGTGCCAGCACCGTGGGGAGGGGAGGATACAATGAGCAGTTCTTC

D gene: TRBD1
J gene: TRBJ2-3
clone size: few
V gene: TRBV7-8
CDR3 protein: CASSLGRGTGGLFFTDTQYF
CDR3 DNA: TGTGCCAGCAGCTTAGGGAGGGGGACAGGGGGACTCTTCTTCACAGATACGCAGTATTTT

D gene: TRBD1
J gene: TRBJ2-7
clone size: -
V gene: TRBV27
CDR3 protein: CASSFQGQGNYEQYF
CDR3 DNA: TGTGCCAGCAGTTTTCAGGGACAGGGAAACTACGAGCAGTACTTC

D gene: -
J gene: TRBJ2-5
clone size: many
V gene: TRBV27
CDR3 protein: CASIRGIETQYF
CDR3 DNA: TGTGCCAGCATTAGAGGTATAGAGACCCAGTACTTC

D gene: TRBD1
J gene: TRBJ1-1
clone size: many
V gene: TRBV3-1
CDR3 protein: CASAGGGTEAFF
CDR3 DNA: TGTGCCAGCGCAGGGGGAGGGACTGAAGCTTTCTTT

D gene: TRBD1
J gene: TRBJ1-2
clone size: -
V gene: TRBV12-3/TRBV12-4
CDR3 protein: CASSFTGAGGLYGYTF
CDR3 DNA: TGTGCCAGCAGTTTTACTGGGGCAGGGGGCCTCTATGGCTACACCTTC

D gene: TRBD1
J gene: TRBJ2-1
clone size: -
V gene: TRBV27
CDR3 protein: CASSLSGTGLGNEQFF
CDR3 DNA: TGTGCCAGCAGTTTATCCGGGACAGGGTTAGGCAATGAGCAGTTCTTC

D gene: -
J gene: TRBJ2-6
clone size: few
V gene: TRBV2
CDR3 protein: CASRAGSLSSGANVLTF
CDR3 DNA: TGTGCCAGCAGAGCCGGGTCCCTAAGCTCTGGGGCCAACGTCCTGACTTTC

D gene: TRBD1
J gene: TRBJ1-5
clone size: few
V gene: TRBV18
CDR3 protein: CASSPDRERQPQHF
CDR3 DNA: TGTGCCAGCTCACCGGACAGGGAAAGACAGCCCCAGCATTTT

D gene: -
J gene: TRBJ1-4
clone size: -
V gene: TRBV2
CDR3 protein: CASSGGRTDPTNEKLFF
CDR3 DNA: TGTGCCAGCAGTGGAGGTCGGACGGACCCAACTAATGAAAAACTGTTTTTT

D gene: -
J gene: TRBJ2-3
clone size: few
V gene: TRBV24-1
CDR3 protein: CATSDPPADTQYF
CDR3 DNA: TGTGCCACCAGTGACCCGCCAGCAGATACGCAGTATTTT

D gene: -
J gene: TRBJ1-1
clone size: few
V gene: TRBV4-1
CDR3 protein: CASSQDNPPGNTEAFF
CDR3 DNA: TGCGCCAGCAGCCAAGATAACCCCCCCGGGAACACTGAAGCTTTCTTT

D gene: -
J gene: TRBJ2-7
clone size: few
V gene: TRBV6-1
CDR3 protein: CASSEDGTAYEQYF
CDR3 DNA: TGTGCCAGCAGTGAAGACGGCACAGCCTACGAGCAGTACTTC

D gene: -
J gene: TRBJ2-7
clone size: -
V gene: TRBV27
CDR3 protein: CATSWGAGGAYEQYF
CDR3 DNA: TGTGCCACCTCCTGGGGGGCAGGGGGTGCCTACGAGCAGTACTTC

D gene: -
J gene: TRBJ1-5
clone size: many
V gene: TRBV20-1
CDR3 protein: CSARDQGAQPQHF
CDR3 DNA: TGCAGTGCTAGAGATCAGGGAGCCCAGCCCCAGCATTTT

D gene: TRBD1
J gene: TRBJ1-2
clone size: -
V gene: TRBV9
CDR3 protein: CASSVTGGSYGYTF
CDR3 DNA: TGTGCCAGCAGCGTAACAGGGGGCAGCTATGGCTACACCTTC

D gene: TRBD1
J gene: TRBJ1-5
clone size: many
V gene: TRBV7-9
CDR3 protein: CASSLVATGGGQPQHF
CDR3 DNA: TGTGCCAGCAGCTTAGTAGCGACAGGGGGCGGTCAGCCCCAGCATTTT